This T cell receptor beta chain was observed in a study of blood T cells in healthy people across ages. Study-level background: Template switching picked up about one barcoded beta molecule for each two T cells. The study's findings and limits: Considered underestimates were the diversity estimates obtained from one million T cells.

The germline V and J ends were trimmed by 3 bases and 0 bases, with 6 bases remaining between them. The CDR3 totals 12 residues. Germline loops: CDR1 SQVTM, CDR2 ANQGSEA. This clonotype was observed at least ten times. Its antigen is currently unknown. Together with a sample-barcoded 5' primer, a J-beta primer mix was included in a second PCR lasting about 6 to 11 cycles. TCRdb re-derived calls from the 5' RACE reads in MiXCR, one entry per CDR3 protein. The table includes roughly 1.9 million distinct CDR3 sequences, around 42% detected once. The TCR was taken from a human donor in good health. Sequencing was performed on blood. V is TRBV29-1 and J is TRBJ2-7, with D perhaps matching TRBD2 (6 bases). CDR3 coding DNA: TGCAGCGTTGAGGAGGGCTCCTACGAGCAGTACTTC. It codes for CSVEEGSYEQYF.